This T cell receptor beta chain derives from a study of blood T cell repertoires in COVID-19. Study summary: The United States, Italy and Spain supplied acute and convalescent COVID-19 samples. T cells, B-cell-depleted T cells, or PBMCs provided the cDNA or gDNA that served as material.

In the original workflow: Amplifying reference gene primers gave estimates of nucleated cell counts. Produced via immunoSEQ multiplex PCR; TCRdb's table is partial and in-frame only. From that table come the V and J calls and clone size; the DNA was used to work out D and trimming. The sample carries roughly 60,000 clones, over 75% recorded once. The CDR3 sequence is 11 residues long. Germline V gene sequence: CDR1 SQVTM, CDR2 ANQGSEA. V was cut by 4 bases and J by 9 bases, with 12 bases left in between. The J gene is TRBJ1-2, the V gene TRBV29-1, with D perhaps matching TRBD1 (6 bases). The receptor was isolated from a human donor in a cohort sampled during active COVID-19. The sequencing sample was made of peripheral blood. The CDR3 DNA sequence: TGCAGCGTTGGGGGGCAGGGTAGCTACACCTTC. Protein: CSVGGQGSYTF.